This entry describes one T cell receptor (beta chain). V lost 4 bases, J lost 4 bases, and 15 bases lay in between. This CDR3 is 15 amino acids long. Germline values: CDR1 MGHRA, CDR2 YSYEKL. Extraction of RNA preceded its reverse transcription into cDNA, which served as the sequencing template. TCRdb's table, derived via immunoSEQ multiplex PCR, lists solely in-frame clones and lacks some. The sample shows roughly 140,000 clones, roughly 82% of them seen only once. This sample was included in a study of CD8+ T cells in alopecia areata. Sample treatment: oral pan-JAK inhibitor, 5-10 mg twice daily. The J gene is TRBJ2-3, the V gene TRBV4-1; possible D gene TRBD1, 6 bases. This material consisted of CD8+ T cells sorted from blood, taken at week 4, from a patient treated with tofacitinib. The sequence was obtained from a human donor with alopecia areata. As DNA, the CDR3 is TGCGCCAGCAGCCGAACAGGGTTGCGCGCAGATACGCAGTATTTT. Its translation is CASSRTGLRADTQYF.